Following are 32 T cell receptor beta chains from one sample sequenced in a study of multiple sclerosis patients with progressive multifocal leukoencephalopathy. As to time point: before natalizumab initiation. Only in-frame clones appear in the TCRdb table, and some are missing; sequencing was by immunoSEQ multiplex PCR. Of approximately 27,000 clones listed, more than 75% are singletons. Input material: PBMCs. These receptors were taken from a human donor with multiple sclerosis.

The gene calls are TRBV30 and TRBJ1-2; D may be TRBD1 (6 bases). V was clipped by 0 bases and J by 3 bases, with 17 bases between them. CDR3 length equals 16 residues. The germline gives CDR1 GTSNPN, CDR2 SVGIG (reference sequence). DNA for the CDR3: TGTGCCTGGAGTGTACTACGCACGGGACACCACTATGGCTACACCTTC. Protein sequence: CAWSVLRTGHHYGYTF.

The chain is built from TRBV27 and TRBJ2-7; D is undetermined. The CDR3 totals 11 residues. Germline CDR1 is MNHEY and CDR2 is SMNVEV (reference sequence). Trimming removed 4 bases at V and 3 bases at J, with 4 bases between. CDR3 loop: CASSSYYEQYF. CDR3 sequence (DNA): TGTGCCAGCAGTTCGTACTACGAGCAGTACTTC.

This chain links TRBV9 with TRBJ1-2; TRBD1 might be the D (6 bases). CDR3 length: 14 residues. The V end lost 0 bases, the J end lost 5 bases, and 11 bases lay between the germline ends. Germline-derived CDR1 and CDR2 are SGDLS and YYNGEE. CDR3 sequence (DNA): TGTGCCAGCAGCGTAGGGTCAGGGGAGTATGGCTACACCTTC. Translating it yields CASSVGSGEYGYTF.

This sequence joins TRBV6-1 and TRBJ2-3; 11 bases align to TRBD1. The J segment lost 1 base and the V segment lost 5 bases, leaving 2 bases of the junction unmatched. The CDR3 loop spans 15 amino acids. The germline CDR1 and CDR2 sequences are MNHNS and SASEGT. The CDR3 DNA follows: TGTGCCAGCAGTTTGGGACAGGGGGGCACAGATACGCAGTATTTT. Amino acids: CASSLGQGGTDTQYF.

This rearrangement joins TRBV6-4 to TRBJ2-3; TRBD2 might be the D (5 bases). The length of the CDR3 is 14 residues. The ends were cut back, 2 bases at V and 1 base at J, with 7 bases in the middle. Germline V gene sequence: CDR1 MRHNA, CDR2 SNTAGT. The CDR3 spells CASSDIGGTDTQYF. The CDR3 bases are TGTGCCAGCAGTGACATCGGGGGCACAGATACGCAGTATTTT.

The V gene is TRBV5-1, the J gene TRBJ2-5, with D perhaps TRBD1 (6 bases). Germline CDR1 reads SGHRS; CDR2 reads YFSETQ. The CDR3 has 16 residues. Trimming took 0 bases from V and 2 from J, leaving 14 bases between them. The CDR3 bases are TGCGCCAGCAGCTTGGGCCTTAGGACAGAGCAAGAGACCCAGTACTTC. Protein sequence: CASSLGLRTEQETQYF.

This chain connects TRBV7-6 to TRBJ1-1, with D possibly matching TRBD1 (5 bases). CDR3 length: 15 residues. CDR1 SGHVS and CDR2 FNYEAQ come from the germline V gene. Trimming stripped 5 bases from V and 4 bases from J, with 17 bases between. The CDR3 loop is CASSPNAGLLTEAFF. In DNA form, the CDR3 reads TGTGCCAGCAGCCCGAATGCAGGGTTGCTCACTGAAGCTTTCTTT.

V usage is TRBV27 and J usage is TRBJ1-4, with 7 bases fitting TRBD1. The length of the CDR3 is 14 residues. The V and J ends lost 3 bases and 6 bases, in that order; junction bases with no gene match: 4. Germline loops: CDR1 MNHEY, CDR2 SMNVEV (reference sequence). The CDR3 nucleotides are TGTGCCAGCAGTTTTTCGCAGGGGGATGAAAAACTGTTTTTT. This translates into CASSFSQGDEKLFF. The whole variable domain, filled in from reference TRBV27 and TRBJ1-4, reads EAQVTQNPRYLITVTGKKLTVTCSQNMNHEYMSWYRQDPGLGLRQIYYSMNVEVTDKGDVPEGYKVSRKEKRNFPLILESPSPNQTSLYFCASSFSQGDEKLFFGSGTQLSVL.

The V gene is TRBV14, the J gene TRBJ2-1, with D possibly being TRBD1 (5 bases). Germline V gene lookup returns CDR1 SGHDN and CDR2 FVKESK. The CDR3 has 14 residues. Trimming took off 4 bases at V and 8 bases at J, with 15 bases between the two ends. CDR3 protein: CASSRDSPVDEQFF. The CDR3 bases are TGTGCCAGCAGCCGAGACAGCCCTGTGGATGAGCAGTTCTTC.

The V gene is TRBV28, the J gene TRBJ1-6, with TRBD1 matching over 7 bases. There are 15 residues in the CDR3. Germline V gene sequence: CDR1 MDHEN, CDR2 SYDVKM. Trimming at V came to 3 bases and at J to 6 bases, leaving 5 bases not matched to a gene. The CDR3 here is CASSLGDSSNSPLHF. The DNA for the CDR3 is TGTGCCAGCAGTTTGGGGGACAGTTCTAATTCACCCCTCCACTTT.

The rearrangement uses TRBV7-2 and TRBJ1-2; D is possibly TRBD1 (5 bases). CDR1 is SGHTA, CDR2 FQGNSA, per germline. The V and J ends lost 5 bases and 4 bases respectively, with 17 bases between them. CDR3 size: 15 residues. The CDR3 spells CASSGRPGLLYGYTF. CDR3 DNA sequence: TGTGCCAGCAGCGGGCGACCGGGACTCCTCTATGGCTACACCTTC.

V and J are TRBV6-1 and TRBJ2-1, with D tentatively TRBD1 (6 bases). Germline V gene data show CDR1 as MNHNS and CDR2 as SASEGT. The CDR3 covers 15 residues. Trimming left V 6 bases short and J 1 base short, with 13 bases between. This CDR3 reads CASSTQGGSYNEQFF. CDR3 nucleotide sequence: TGTGCCAGCAGCACACAGGGCGGGTCCTACAATGAGCAGTTCTTC.

The chain combines TRBV4-3 with TRBJ2-3; 7 nucleotides agree with TRBD2. The V gene end was trimmed by 1 base and the J gene end by 6 bases; junction bases not matched to a gene: 16. This CDR3 contains 18 residues. The germline gives CDR1 LGHNA, CDR2 YSLEER. CDR3 loop: CASSQGFKRGRVFDTQYF. DNA of the CDR3: TGCGCCAGCAGCCAAGGGTTTAAACGGGGGAGGGTTTTTGATACGCAGTATTTT.

The rearrangement uses TRBV29-1 and TRBJ1-1; the match to TRBD1 covers 7 bases. Germline V CDR1 and CDR2: SQVTM, ANQGSEA. J was trimmed by 4 bases and V by 6 bases; bases with no gene match: 5. The CDR3 loop spans 12 amino acids. Here the CDR3 reads CSVRQGGTEAFF. CDR3 DNA: TGCAGCGTGAGACAGGGCGGCACTGAAGCTTTCTTT.

This clone occurred a few times. The rearrangement uses TRBV5-1 and TRBJ1-2; D is perhaps TRBD1 (5 bases). Germline V lookup: CDR1 SGHRS, CDR2 YFSETQ. This CDR3 comprises 14 residues. V was cut by 1 base and J by 6 bases, with 13 bases left in between. In DNA, the CDR3 is TGCGCCAGCAGCTTGCTGTTAGGGGTCCATGGCTACACCTTC. Its translation is CASSLLLGVHGYTF.

The rearrangement uses TRBV14 and TRBJ2-5, with 9 bases that match TRBD2. Germline V gives CDR1 SGHDN, CDR2 FVKESK. The CDR3 extends over 18 amino acids. With V trimmed by 0 bases and J by 2 bases, 10 bases remained unmatched. For the CDR3, the DNA is TGTGCCAGCAGCCAAGATAGGGGCCTAGCGGGGACTCAAGAGACCCAGTACTTC. Its protein product is CASSQDRGLAGTQETQYF.

The rearrangement links TRBV7-9 to TRBJ1-1; no clear D gene. V was trimmed by 5 bases and J by 6 bases, leaving 10 bases between them. Germline CDR1 is SEHNR and CDR2 is FQNEAQ (reference sequence). The CDR3 loop spans 12 amino acids. The chain's CDR3 is CASSLSRAEAFF. The CDR3 DNA is TGTGCCAGCAGCCTCAGTCGTGCTGAAGCTTTCTTT.

This rearrangement joins TRBV15 to TRBJ2-7, with D uncertain. Trimming pared 3 bases from V and 4 bases from J, leaving 10 bases between. Germline values: CDR1 LNHNV, CDR2 YYDKDF (reference sequence). The CDR3 runs to 13 residues. The CDR3 protein is CATSSGASYEQYF. The CDR3 DNA reads as TGTGCCACCAGCAGTGGCGCGTCTTACGAGCAGTACTTC.

J is TRBJ1-2 and V is TRBV2; 10 bases agree with TRBD1. CDR1 is SNHLY and CDR2 is FYNNEI in the germline V gene. Losses at the gene ends were 6 bases for V and 5 bases for J; bases not matched to a gene: 6. The CDR3 contains 14 residues. The CDR3 reads CASSSGTGVYGYTF. In DNA, the CDR3 is TGTGCCAGCAGCTCCGGGACAGGGGTATATGGCTACACCTTC.

The J gene is TRBJ2-3, the V gene TRBV5-4; 12 bases map to TRBD1. V lost 8 bases and J lost 1; bases outside the gene matches: 5. CDR1 is SGHNT and CDR2 is YYREEE in the germline V gene (reference sequence). This CDR3 is built from 15 residues. The CDR3 loop is CASQGTGGGTDTQYF. The CDR3, as DNA: TGTGCCAGTCAAGGGACAGGGGGCGGCACAGATACGCAGTATTTT.

The chain links TRBV11-2 to TRBJ1-1; TRBD1 matches 8 bases. Unmatched junction bases numbered 11, after V lost 5 bases and J lost 6 bases. The CDR3 is 15 residues long. Germline CDR1 is SGHAT and CDR2 is FQNNGV. The CDR3 coding sequence is TGTGCCAGCAGCCTCGTTCCGGACAGGGACGCTGAAGCTTTCTTT. This gives the protein CASSLVPDRDAEAFF.

This chain joins TRBV7-2 and TRBJ1-5, with D uncertain. The CDR3 has 15 residues. V dropped 1 base and J dropped 8 bases, with 15 bases sitting between them. Germline lookup yields CDR1 SGHTA and CDR2 FQGNSA. The CDR3: CASSLVAGPGEPQHF. The CDR3 nucleotides are TGTGCCAGCAGCTTAGTCGCGGGCCCCGGTGAGCCCCAGCATTTT.

This clone was found once. The chain is built from TRBV30 and TRBJ1-1; D ambiguous. The germline CDR1 and CDR2 sequences are GTSNPN and SVGIG (reference sequence). The CDR3 consists of 12 residues. The germline V and J ends were trimmed by 4 bases and 6 bases, with 12 bases remaining between them. CDR3 coding DNA: TGTGCCTGGATGTCCAGCGTCTCTGAAGCTTTCTTT. The encoded protein is CAWMSSVSEAFF. Full variable domain (remainder filled in from reference TRBV30 and TRBJ1-1): SQTIHQWPATLVQPVGSPLSLECTVEGTSNPNLYWYRQAAGRGLQLLFYSVGIGQISSEVPQNLSASRPQDRQFILSSKKLLLSDSGFYLCAWMSSVSEAFFGQGTRLTVV.

The chain is built from TRBV28 and TRBJ1-1, with a tentative D call TRBD1 (6 bases). The CDR3 is 15 residues long. V was clipped by 2 bases and J by 6 bases, with 16 bases between them. The V gene's germline CDR1 is MDHEN and CDR2 SYDVKM. The CDR3 here is CASSLLQGAGAEAFF. In DNA form, the CDR3 reads TGTGCCAGCAGTTTACTACAGGGAGCGGGAGCTGAAGCTTTCTTT.

The chain has TRBV9 and TRBJ2-3, with 11 bases matching TRBD1. This CDR3 region has 16 residues. Germline CDR1 reads SGDLS; CDR2 reads YYNGEE. The V and J ends lost 0 bases and 4 bases, in that order; junction bases with no gene match: 4. The CDR3 protein is CASSVGTGGTADTQYF. CDR3 coding DNA: TGTGCCAGCAGCGTAGGGACAGGGGGCACAGCAGATACGCAGTATTTT.

The chain recombines TRBV6-5 with TRBJ2-2; 8 bases map to TRBD1. V lost 0 bases and J lost 6; bases outside the gene matches: 3. The germline gives CDR1 MNHEY, CDR2 SVGAGI. This CDR3 contains 15 residues. The CDR3 bases are TGTGCCAGCAGTTACTCCACAGGGGGGTCCGGGGAGCTGTTTTTT. This encodes CASSYSTGGSGELFF.

The gene calls are TRBV5-8 and TRBJ2-7; D may correspond to TRBD1 or TRBD2 (5 bases each). The V and J ends lost 4 bases and 3 bases respectively, with 14 bases between them. The germline V gene encodes CDR1 SGHTS and CDR2 YDEGEE. This CDR3 has 14 amino acids. The CDR3 region is CASSPLGVVYEQYF. The DNA of the CDR3 is TGTGCCAGCAGCCCGCTGGGGGTTGTCTACGAGCAGTACTTC.

This chain uses TRBV15 with TRBJ2-7; tentatively, D is TRBD1 (6 bases). The CDR3 is 14 amino acids. V lost 5 bases, J lost 3 bases, and 14 bases lay in between. Germline V gives CDR1 LNHNV, CDR2 YYDKDF (reference sequence). The DNA of the CDR3 is TGTGCCACCAGCGAGCAGGGGTTCCGCTACGAGCAGTACTTC. This translates into CATSEQGFRYEQYF.

The chain employs TRBV28 and TRBJ2-3; TRBD2 agrees at 7 bases. V was clipped by 3 bases and J by 3 bases; unmatched bases: 12. Looked up from germline, CDR1 is MDHEN and CDR2 is SYDVKM. The CDR3 length is 17 residues. The CDR3 loop is CASSFYGTGGRTDTQYF. The CDR3 DNA is TGTGCCAGCAGTTTCTATGGGACGGGGGGACGTACAGATACGCAGTATTTT.

The J gene is TRBJ1-6, the V gene TRBV27, with D uncertain. V was cut by 10 bases and J by 1 base, with 14 bases left in between. Germline loops: CDR1 MNHEY, CDR2 SMNVEV (reference sequence). The CDR3 has 15 amino acids. CDR3 in DNA: TGTGCCACCCGAGAGGCGAGGTCCTATAATTCACCCCTCCACTTT. It codes for CATREARSYNSPLHF.

This clone was detected only once. The rearrangement uses TRBV6-1 and TRBJ1-2; D may be TRBD1 (6 bases). Trimming cost V 5 bases and J 7 bases, with 14 bases left between them. Germline V lookup: CDR1 MNHNS, CDR2 SASEGT. This CDR3 is built from 13 residues. The CDR3 bases are TGTGCCAGCAGTTCCGGGACAACTGGTGGCTACACCTTC. As protein: CASSSGTTGGYTF.

The chain uses TRBV27 and TRBJ2-7; D is unclear. This CDR3 has 14 amino acids. Germline lookup yields CDR1 MNHEY and CDR2 SMNVEV (reference sequence). The V end lost 2 bases, the J end lost 5 bases, and 13 bases lay between the germline ends. Here the CDR3 reads CASSLNSRPHEQYF. For the CDR3, the DNA is TGTGCCAGCAGTTTAAACTCGCGTCCCCACGAGCAGTACTTC.